A single sample gave rise to the 18 T cell receptor beta chains below, sequenced in a study of blood T cells in healthy people across ages. Together with a sample-barcoded 5' primer, a J-beta primer mix was included in a second PCR lasting roughly 7 to 11 cycles. TCRdb re-analysed the 5' RACE reads in MiXCR, keeping a single row per CDR3 protein. The profile shows over a million distinct CDR3 sequences, 59% of them singletons. The sequenced sample was blood. These receptors were collected from a man younger than 35 in good health.

This clonotype occurred a few times. The chain recombines TRBV2 with TRBJ2-7; 9 nucleotides line up with TRBD2. The CDR3 length is 17 residues. V shed 8 bases and J 4 bases; nucleotides not matched to a gene: 18. The V gene's germline CDR1 is SNHLY and CDR2 FYNNEI. As DNA, the CDR3 is TGTGCCAGCCCCCGGTTCGGCGGGAGGGCTGATTCATACGAGCAGTACTTC. Residues: CASPRFGGRADSYEQYF.

The chain carries TRBV7-9 and TRBJ1-1; D gene uncertain. Trimming took 2 bases from V and 2 from J, leaving 6 bases between them. CDR1 SEHNR and CDR2 FQNEAQ come from the germline V gene (reference sequence). The CDR3 length is 13 residues. For the CDR3, the DNA is TGTGCCAGCAGCTTAATTTCTAACACTGAAGCTTTCTTT. The encoded protein is CASSLISNTEAFF. The full variable domain, its missing parts supplied by reference TRBV7-9 and TRBJ1-1, is DTGVSQNPRHKITKRGQNVTFRCDPISEHNRLYWYRQTLGQGPEFLTYFQNEAQLEKSRLLSDRFSAERPKGSFSTLEIQRTEQGDSAMYLCASSLISNTEAFFGQGTRLTVV.

The chain links TRBV6-1 to TRBJ2-7; D gene unclear. There are 11 residues in the CDR3. Germline V gives CDR1 MNHNS, CDR2 SASEGT. V dropped 2 bases and J dropped 7 bases, with 6 bases sitting between them. The CDR3 is CASSEQNEQYF. The DNA for the CDR3 is TGTGCCAGCAGTGAACAGAATGAGCAGTACTTC.

This clonotype was detected only a few times. CDR3 region: CAIRGAGDQETQYF. DNA of the CDR3: TGTGCCATCAGAGGAGCGGGAGATCAAGAGACCCAGTACTTC. This chain uses TRBV10-3 with TRBJ2-5; 8 bases are a match to TRBD2. CDR1 ENHRY and CDR2 SYGVKD come from the germline V gene. V lost 6 bases and J lost 2; bases outside the gene matches: 5. This CDR3 contains 14 residues.

V usage is TRBV5-4 and J usage is TRBJ2-3; perhaps D is TRBD1 or TRBD2 (5 bases each). The length of the CDR3 is 15 residues. Deletions cut 4 bases from V and 5 bases from J, with 17 bases between. The germline V gene has CDR1 SGHNT and CDR2 YYREEE (reference sequence). The CDR3 region has the DNA TGTGCCAGCAGCCTAGGGACCCATCTGGGAGATACGCAGTATTTT. It specifies CASSLGTHLGDTQYF. Together with reference TRBV5-4 and TRBJ2-3, the CDR3 gives the full variable domain: ETGVTQSPTHLIKTRGQQVTLRCSSQSGHNTVSWYQQALGQGPQFIFQYYREEENGRGNFPPRFSGLQFPNYSSELNVNALELDDSALYLCASSLGTHLGDTQYFGPGTRLTVL.

This clonotype was seen only a few times. The gene calls are TRBV7-2 and TRBJ2-3; TRBD2 agrees at 8 bases. The CDR3 runs 14 residues. V lost 3 bases, J lost 3 bases, and 2 bases stayed unmatched. Germline V gene data show CDR1 as SGHTA and CDR2 as FQGNSA. The CDR3 region is CASSFTSGTDTQYF. The DNA for the CDR3 is TGTGCCAGCAGCTTTACTAGCGGTACAGATACGCAGTATTTT. The complete variable domain, with remaining parts taken from reference TRBV7-2 and TRBJ2-3, reads GAGVSQSPSNKVTEKGKDVELRCDPISGHTALYWYRQSLGQGLEFLIYFQGNSAPDKSGLPSDRFSAERTGGSVSTLTIQRTQQEDSAVYLCASSFTSGTDTQYFGPGTRLTVL.

This clonotype turned up a few times. V and J are TRBV3-1 and TRBJ1-6, with D perhaps TRBD1 (5 bases). V was shortened by 1 base and J by 4 bases, with 5 bases between the two germline ends. The CDR3 length is 14 residues. Germline-derived CDR1 and CDR2 are LGHDT and YNNKEL (reference sequence). CDR3 bases: TGTGCCAGCAGCCAAGGACAGTATAATTCACCCCTCCACTTT. Amino acids: CASSQGQYNSPLHF.

The J gene is TRBJ2-1, the V gene TRBV4-2; no clear D. The CDR3 loop spans 19 amino acids. Trimming took off 4 bases at V and 0 bases at J, with 22 bases between the two ends. Germline V gives CDR1 LGHNA, CDR2 YNFKEQ. CDR3 nucleotides: TGTGCCAGCAGCCTGTCCCGAACGCGAGACCGATGCTCCTACAATGAGCAGTTCTTC. It encodes CASSLSRTRDRCSYNEQFF.

The J gene is TRBJ2-1, the V gene TRBV4-3, with TRBD1 identical over 7 bases. The trim removed 0 bases at V and 4 bases at J, leaving 6 bases unmatched. Germline CDR1 and CDR2: LGHNA and YSLEER. This CDR3 region has 16 residues. The CDR3 here is CASSQDRDSEYNEQFF. The CDR3 coding sequence is TGCGCCAGCAGCCAAGACCGGGACAGCGAATACAATGAGCAGTTCTTC.

This clonotype was detected a few times. V is TRBV4-2 and J is TRBJ2-4; 8 nucleotides agree with TRBD2. The CDR3 loop spans 15 amino acids. CDR1 is LGHNA and CDR2 is YNFKEQ in the germline V gene. V lost 4 bases and J lost 8; bases outside the gene matches: 10. CDR3 sequence: CASSPGGQGQDIQYF. The CDR3 coding sequence is TGTGCCAGCAGCCCGGGGGGGCAGGGCCAGGACATTCAGTACTTC.

There are a few counts of this clonotype. This chain connects TRBV27 to TRBJ2-1, with D possibly matching TRBD2 (5 bases). CDR1 is MNHEY, CDR2 SMNVEV, per germline (reference sequence). This CDR3 spans 16 amino acids. V lost 3 bases, J lost 2 bases, and 14 bases lay in between. CDR3 bases: TGTGCCAGCAGTTTCGGTGTGAGGGCTCCCTACAATGAGCAGTTCTTC. Amino acids: CASSFGVRAPYNEQFF.

The J gene is TRBJ2-1, the V gene TRBV27; no clear D. In germline, CDR1 is MNHEY, CDR2 SMNVEV (reference sequence). The germline V and J ends were trimmed by 4 bases and 0 bases, with 13 bases remaining between them. The CDR3 runs to 16 residues. In nucleotides, the CDR3 is TGTGCCAGCAGTTCCGAACGCTCCCGCTCCTACAATGAGCAGTTCTTC. It encodes CASSSERSRSYNEQFF.

The V and J genes are TRBV3-1 and TRBJ2-1, with 7 positions matching TRBD2. Germline V gives CDR1 LGHDT, CDR2 YNNKEL (reference sequence). V dropped 4 bases and J dropped 11; count of bases not matched to a gene: 14. The CDR3 runs to 15 residues. The CDR3 loop reads CASSPPEAGHHQQFF. CDR3 nucleotides: TGTGCCAGCAGCCCCCCGGAAGCGGGGCACCATCAGCAGTTCTTC.

The chain joins TRBV9 to TRBJ1-2, with unresolved D. This CDR3 comprises 11 residues. The V and J ends lost 5 bases and 8 bases respectively, with 10 bases between them. Germline CDR1 and CDR2: SGDLS and YYNGEE. CDR3 amino acids: CASRAPLGYTF. The CDR3 region has the DNA TGTGCCAGCAGGGCCCCTCTGGGCTACACCTTC.

The rearrangement joins TRBV14 to TRBJ2-7, with TRBD2 as a possible D gene (5 bases). In germline, CDR1 is SGHDN, CDR2 FVKESK. V gave up 4 bases and J gave up 7 bases, with 14 bases separating them. The length of the CDR3 is 13 residues. The CDR3 here is CASSPIEPGEQYF. The CDR3 DNA sequence: TGTGCCAGCAGCCCAATCGAACCGGGAGAGCAGTACTTC.

The chain uses TRBV20-1 and TRBJ2-5, with TRBD2 matching over 11 bases. V lost 3 bases to trimming and J lost 5 bases; unmatched junction nucleotides: 14. CDR3 length equals 17 residues. Germline V gene sequence: CDR1 DFQATT, CDR2 SNEGSKA (reference sequence). The CDR3 DNA is TGCAGTGCTAGGACCAAACCCGGGACTAGCGGTCTGGAGACCCAGTACTTC. Residues: CSARTKPGTSGLETQYF.

This CDR3 is CSAREGLAREQYF. The DNA for the CDR3 is TGCAGTGCTAGAGAGGGACTAGCGCGGGAGCAGTACTTC. The chain recombines TRBV20-1 with TRBJ2-7, with 10 bases fitting TRBD2. The CDR3 extends over 13 amino acids. The trim removed 0 bases at V and 7 bases at J, leaving 3 bases unmatched. Germline lookup yields CDR1 DFQATT and CDR2 SNEGSKA (reference sequence).

The genes are TRBV27 and TRBJ2-1, with D perhaps assigned TRBD1 or TRBD2 (5 bases each). This CDR3 region has 15 residues. Looked up from germline, CDR1 is MNHEY and CDR2 is SMNVEV (reference sequence). The ends were cut back, 5 bases at V and 4 bases at J, with 15 bases in the middle. CDR3 nucleotide sequence: TGTGCCAGCAGTCTCCCGCTTGGGGGATACAATGAGCAGTTCTTC. This encodes CASSLPLGGYNEQFF.